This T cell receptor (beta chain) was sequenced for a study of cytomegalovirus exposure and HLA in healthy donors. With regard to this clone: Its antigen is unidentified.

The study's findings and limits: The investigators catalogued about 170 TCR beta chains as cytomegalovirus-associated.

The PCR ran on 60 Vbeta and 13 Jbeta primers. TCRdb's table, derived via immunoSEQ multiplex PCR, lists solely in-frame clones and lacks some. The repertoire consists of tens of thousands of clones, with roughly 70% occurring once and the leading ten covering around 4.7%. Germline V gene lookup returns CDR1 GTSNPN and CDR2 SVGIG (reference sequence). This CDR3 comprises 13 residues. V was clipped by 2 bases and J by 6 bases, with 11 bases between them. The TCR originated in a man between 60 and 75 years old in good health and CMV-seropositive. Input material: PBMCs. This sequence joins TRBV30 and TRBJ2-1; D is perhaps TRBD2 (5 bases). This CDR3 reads CAWSHGVGNEQFF. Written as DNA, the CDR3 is TGTGCCTGGAGTCACGGGGTTGGCAATGAGCAGTTCTTC.